This T cell receptor (beta chain) was identified during a study of cytomegalovirus exposure and HLA in healthy donors. V trimming: 4 bases; J trimming: 7 bases; junction bases outside the gene matches: 8. The germline gives CDR1 SGDLS, CDR2 YYNGEE. The CDR3 has 16 residues. Unrecorded immune exposure was likely among donors, who were nominally healthy when sampled. PCR employed 60 Vbeta and 13 Jbeta primers. TCRdb keeps only in-frame clones here, not all; method: immunoSEQ multiplex PCR. Here the sample spans more than 110,000 clones, 70% being singletons. This receptor was identified in a woman aged 60-75 years in good health and CMV-seropositive. The specimen sequenced was PBMCs. The rearrangement joins TRBV9 to TRBJ2-1; 13 bases are a match to TRBD2. The CDR3 DNA follows: TGTGCCAGCAGCCCCCTAGGGACTAGCGGGAATAATGAGCAGTTCTTC. It yields the protein CASSPLGTSGNNEQFF. The variable domain in full, completed from reference TRBV9 and TRBJ2-1, reads DSGVTQTPKHLITATGQRVTLRCSPRSGDLSVYWYQQSLDQGLQFLIQYYNGEERAKGNILERFSAQQFPDLHSELNLSSLELGDSALYFCASSPLGTSGNNEQFFGPGTRLTVL.